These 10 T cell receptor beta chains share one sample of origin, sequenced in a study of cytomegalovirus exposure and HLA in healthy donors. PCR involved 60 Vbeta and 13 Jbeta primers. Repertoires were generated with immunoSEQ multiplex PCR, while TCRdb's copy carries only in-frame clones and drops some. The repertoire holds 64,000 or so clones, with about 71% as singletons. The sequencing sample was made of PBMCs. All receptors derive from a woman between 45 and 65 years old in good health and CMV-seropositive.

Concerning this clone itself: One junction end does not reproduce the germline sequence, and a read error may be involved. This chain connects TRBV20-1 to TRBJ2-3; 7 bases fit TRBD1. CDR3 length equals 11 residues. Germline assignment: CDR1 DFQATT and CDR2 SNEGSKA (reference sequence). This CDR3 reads CAQGVTDTQYF. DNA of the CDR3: TGTGCCCAGGGGGTCACAGATACGCAGTATTTT.

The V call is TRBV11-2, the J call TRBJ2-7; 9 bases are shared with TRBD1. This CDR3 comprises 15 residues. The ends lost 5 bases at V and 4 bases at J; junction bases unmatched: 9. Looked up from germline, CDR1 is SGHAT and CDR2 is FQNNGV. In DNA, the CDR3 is TGTGCCAGCAGCGGCGCCGGGACAGGGATGTACGAGCAGTACTTC. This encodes CASSGAGTGMYEQYF.

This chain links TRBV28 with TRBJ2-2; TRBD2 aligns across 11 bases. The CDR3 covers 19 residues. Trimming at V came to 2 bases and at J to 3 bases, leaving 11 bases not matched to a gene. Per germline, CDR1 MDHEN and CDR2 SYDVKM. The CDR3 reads CASSLGTSGVRWDTGELFF. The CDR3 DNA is TGTGCCAGCAGTTTAGGGACTAGCGGAGTTAGGTGGGACACCGGGGAGCTGTTTTTT.

The CDR3: CASSYTALAGLNEQFF. CDR3 bases: TGTGCCAGCAGTTACACGGCTCTAGCGGGCCTTAATGAGCAGTTCTTC. The gene calls are TRBV6-5 and TRBJ2-1, with 8 bases identical to TRBD2. V lost 2 bases to trimming and J lost 7 bases; unmatched junction nucleotides: 10. The CDR3 is 16 amino acids. Germline CDR1 and CDR2: MNHEY and SVGAGI.

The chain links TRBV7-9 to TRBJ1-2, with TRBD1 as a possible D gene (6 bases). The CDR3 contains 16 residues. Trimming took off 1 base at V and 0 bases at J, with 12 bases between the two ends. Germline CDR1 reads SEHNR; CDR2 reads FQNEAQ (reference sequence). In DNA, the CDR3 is TGTGCCAGCAGCTTAGGTCAGGGGTCAACTAACTATGGCTACACCTTC. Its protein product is CASSLGQGSTNYGYTF.

CDR3 residues: CASSLSPANEKLFF. In nucleotides, the CDR3 is TGTGCCAGCAGCTTAAGTCCGGCTAATGAAAAACTGTTTTTT. This sequence joins TRBV7-6 and TRBJ1-4; D is uncertain. CDR3 size: 14 residues. The germline V gene has CDR1 SGHVS and CDR2 FNYEAQ. The V and J ends lost 2 bases and 3 bases respectively, with 7 bases between them.

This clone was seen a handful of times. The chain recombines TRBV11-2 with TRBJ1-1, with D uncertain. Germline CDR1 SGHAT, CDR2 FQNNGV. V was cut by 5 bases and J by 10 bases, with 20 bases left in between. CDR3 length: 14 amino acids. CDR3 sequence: CASSGSNTHGGAFF. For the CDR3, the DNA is TGTGCCAGCAGCGGCAGTAACACCCACGGAGGAGCTTTCTTT.

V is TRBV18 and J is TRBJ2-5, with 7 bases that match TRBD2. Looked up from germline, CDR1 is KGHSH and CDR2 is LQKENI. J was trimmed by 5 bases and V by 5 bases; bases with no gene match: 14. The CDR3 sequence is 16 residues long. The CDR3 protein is CASSEDSGYPLETQYF. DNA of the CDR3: TGTGCCAGCTCAGAAGATAGCGGGTATCCCCTCGAGACCCAGTACTTC.

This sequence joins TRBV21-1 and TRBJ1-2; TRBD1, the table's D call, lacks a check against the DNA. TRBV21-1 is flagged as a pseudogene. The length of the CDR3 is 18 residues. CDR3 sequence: CASSKIVTGRFTNYGYTF. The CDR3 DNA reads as TGTGCCAGCAGCAAAATTGTGACAGGCCGCTTCACTAACTATGGCTACACCTTC.

CDR3 DNA: TGTGCCAGCACCCTAATGGGGGAGGGTTCCCAAGAGACCCAGTACTTC. Translated, it gives CASTLMGEGSQETQYF. The J gene is TRBJ2-5, the V gene TRBV11-1; the match to TRBD2 covers 7 bases. The CDR3 is 16 amino acids. CDR1 and CDR2 from the germline V gene are SGHAT and FQDESV (reference sequence). Losses at the gene ends were 7 bases for V and 1 base for J; bases not matched to a gene: 12. The complete variable domain, with remaining parts taken from reference TRBV11-1 and TRBJ2-5, reads EAEVAQSPRYKITEKSQAVAFWCDPISGHATLYWYRQILGQGPELLVQFQDESVVDDSQLPKDRFSAERLKGVDSTLKIQPAELGDSAMYLCASTLMGEGSQETQYFGPGTRLLVL.